This T cell receptor (beta chain) was sequenced for a study of CD8+ T cells in alopecia areata. Study-wide results and limits: Significant decreases in scalp clonality and expanded CD8+ clones followed tofacitinib treatment.

V lost 5 bases and J 2 bases, leaving 16 bases between the germline ends. This CDR3 comprises 15 residues. Germline V gives CDR1 SGHVS, CDR2 FNYEAQ. As for treatment: oral pan-JAK inhibitor, 5-10 mg twice daily. RNA was isolated and reverse transcribed to cDNA, the sequencing template. The repertoire was sequenced with immunoSEQ multiplex PCR; TCRdb's copy has only in-frame clones and lacks some. The sample has some 170,000 clones, 50% to 75% seen once. With respect to this clone: Its antigen is still unknown.

The chain combines TRBV7-6 with TRBJ2-7; possible D gene TRBD2, 6 bases. Sequenced material: CD4+ T cells sorted from blood, taken at approximately week 60, from a patient treated with tofacitinib. This receptor was obtained from a human donor with alopecia areata. The CDR3 sequence: CASSDGTSRTYEQYF. Written as DNA, the CDR3 is TGTGCCAGCAGCGATGGGACTTCTCGAACCTACGAGCAGTACTTC.